The 15 T cell receptor beta chains presented below share a single source sample, sequenced in a study of control samples from healthy donors and cancer patients. Clones were sequenced by immunoSEQ multiplex PCR, and TCRdb holds only the in-frame ones, with some missing. The sample records 150,000 to 200,000 clones, 70% to 90% being singletons. Sequenced material: blood. These receptor sequences come from a young man in good health.

The V gene is TRBV6-1, the J gene TRBJ1-2; no firm D call. The V end lost 3 bases, the J end lost 8 bases, and 19 bases lay between the germline ends. Germline loops: CDR1 MNHNS, CDR2 SASEGT. This CDR3 contains 15 residues. The CDR3 region has the DNA TGTGCCAGCAGTGATCGACCCTTAGGTAATGCGGGCTACACCTTC. Translation: CASSDRPLGNAGYTF.

In DNA, the CDR3 is TGTGCCACCAGCAGAGATAAGGGGTACATAGATACGCAGTATTTT. Translated: CATSRDKGYIDTQYF. The genes are TRBV15 and TRBJ2-3; tentatively, D is TRBD1 (5 bases). Trimming pared 0 bases from V and 5 bases from J, leaving 12 bases between. The CDR3 runs to 15 residues. The germline CDR1 and CDR2 sequences are LNHNV and YYDKDF (reference sequence). Variable domain in full (rest from reference TRBV15 and TRBJ2-3): DAMVIQNPRYQVTQFGKPVTLSCSQTLNHNVMYWYQQKSSQAPKLLFHYYDKDFNNEADTPDNFQSRRPNTSFCFLDIRSPGLGDTAMYLCATSRDKGYIDTQYFGPGTRLTVL.

The genes are TRBV9 and TRBJ1-1; 9 positions match TRBD1. Looked up from germline, CDR1 is SGDLS and CDR2 is YYNGEE. Trimming removed 0 bases from V and 10 bases from J; junction bases left unmatched: 7. CDR3 size: 14 residues. This chain's CDR3 is CASSVDPGQGRAFF. CDR3 sequence (DNA): TGTGCCAGCAGCGTAGACCCCGGACAGGGGCGAGCTTTCTTT.

V and J are TRBV5-4 and TRBJ2-5; TRBD2 aligns across 10 bases. Trimming at V came to 4 bases and at J to 4 bases, leaving 7 bases not matched to a gene. CDR1 SGHNT and CDR2 YYREEE come from the germline V gene (reference sequence). The CDR3 sequence is 15 residues long. CDR3 in DNA: TGTGCCAGCAGCGAAGAGCGGGAGGGCCGAGAGACCCAGTACTTC. Amino acids: CASSEEREGRETQYF.

The V and J genes are TRBV23-1 and TRBJ1-1, with D perhaps TRBD1 (5 bases). TRBV23-1 is identified as an open reading frame with a role that is uncertain. The CDR3 runs to 16 residues. Trimming took off 3 bases at V and 0 bases at J, with 14 bases between the two ends. CDR3 DNA: TGCGCCAGCAGTCAGGGACTATGTTTTTTGAACACTGAAGCTTTCTTT. The encoded protein is CASSQGLCFLNTEAFF.

The V call is TRBV4-3, the J call TRBJ1-1, with D tentatively TRBD1 (6 bases). CDR3 length: 14 residues. Trimming left V 5 bases short and J 5 bases short, with 15 bases between. Germline-derived CDR1 and CDR2 are LGHNA and YSLEER. CDR3 amino acids: CASSDRGGGTEAFF. The CDR3 coding sequence is TGCGCCAGCAGCGATCGGGGGGGCGGGACTGAAGCTTTCTTT.

The chain combines TRBV7-2 with TRBJ2-7; TRBD2 is a possible D gene (6 bases). Trimming took 5 bases from V and 1 from J, leaving 15 bases between them. In germline, CDR1 is SGHTA, CDR2 FQGNSA. This CDR3 comprises 15 residues. The CDR3 region has the DNA TGTGCCAGCAGCCCCGGGGGTAGTGGTTCCTACGAGCAGTACTTC. Its translation is CASSPGGSGSYEQYF.

The chain recombines TRBV18 with TRBJ2-7; the D gene is possibly TRBD2 (5 bases). The CDR3 is 15 residues long. Trimming cost V 5 bases and J 3 bases, with 17 bases left between them. CDR1 KGHSH and CDR2 LQKENI come from the germline V gene. CDR3 nucleotides: TGTGCCAGCTCATCCAATCCAGGTGAGGGCTACGAGCAGTACTTC. Translation: CASSSNPGEGYEQYF.

This clone showed up just once. V usage is TRBV7-7 and J usage is TRBJ2-5; 8 bases map to TRBD2. The CDR3 contains 15 residues. V shed 5 bases and J 4 bases; nucleotides not matched to a gene: 9. CDR1 is SSHAT and CDR2 is FNYEAQ in the germline V gene (reference sequence). The CDR3 protein is CASSPGGGGRETQYF. The DNA for the CDR3 is TGTGCCAGCAGCCCCGGGGGCGGGGGGAGAGAGACCCAGTACTTC.

The chain employs TRBV2 and TRBJ1-2; D ambiguous. V lost 8 bases and J lost 0, with 13 bases in between. The CDR3 is 14 residues long. Germline loops: CDR1 SNHLY, CDR2 FYNNEI. The CDR3 region is CASSESVTNYGYTF. CDR3 DNA: TGTGCCAGCTCAGAGTCGGTAACTAACTATGGCTACACCTTC.

V gene TRBV28 combines with J gene TRBJ1-3; unclear D gene. The CDR3 covers 14 residues. V lost 2 bases to trimming and J lost 0 bases, with 5 bases between them. CDR1 and CDR2 (germline): MDHEN, SYDVKM. CDR3 DNA sequence: TGTGCCAGCAGTTTAGGGGACTCTGGAAACACCATATATTTT. This gives the protein CASSLGDSGNTIYF.

The gene calls are TRBV18 and TRBJ2-1, with 8 bases lining up with TRBD1. CDR1 is KGHSH, CDR2 LQKENI, per germline. V was pared by 3 bases and J by 13 bases, with 8 bases of the junction left unmatched. The CDR3 runs 13 residues. CDR3 sequence reads: CASSPAGTGVQFF. CDR3 coding DNA: TGTGCCAGCTCACCGGCCGGGACAGGAGTCCAGTTCTTC.

The gene calls are TRBV7-9 and TRBJ1-1; 7 nucleotides agree with TRBD1. The CDR3 contains 15 residues. The germline V gene has CDR1 SEHNR and CDR2 FQNEAQ (reference sequence). Trimming cost V 6 bases and J 0 bases; bases outside gene matches: 7. The chain's CDR3 is CASSSRQGMNTEAFF. The DNA for the CDR3 is TGTGCCAGCAGTAGCCGACAGGGCATGAACACTGAAGCTTTCTTT. The whole variable domain, remainder taken from reference TRBV7-9 and TRBJ1-1, is DTGVSQNPRHKITKRGQNVTFRCDPISEHNRLYWYRQTLGQGPEFLTYFQNEAQLEKSRLLSDRFSAERPKGSFSTLEIQRTEQGDSAMYLCASSSRQGMNTEAFFGQGTRLTVV.

The chain employs TRBV29-1 and TRBJ1-1; 7 positions agree with TRBD1. Per germline, CDR1 SQVTM and CDR2 ANQGSEA. The CDR3 has 13 residues. The ends lost 6 bases at V and 4 bases at J; junction bases unmatched: 8. CDR3 residues: CSVRRGEGTEAFF. The CDR3 coding sequence is TGCAGCGTCCGCAGGGGGGAAGGCACTGAAGCTTTCTTT.

The rearrangement uses TRBV2 and TRBJ1-2; no definite D call. The CDR3 sequence is 8 residues long. The germline gives CDR1 SNHLY, CDR2 FYNNEI. Trimming stripped 7 bases from V and 6 bases from J, with 0 bases between. In DNA, the CDR3 is TGTGCCAGCAATGGCTACACCTTC. It encodes CASNGYTF.